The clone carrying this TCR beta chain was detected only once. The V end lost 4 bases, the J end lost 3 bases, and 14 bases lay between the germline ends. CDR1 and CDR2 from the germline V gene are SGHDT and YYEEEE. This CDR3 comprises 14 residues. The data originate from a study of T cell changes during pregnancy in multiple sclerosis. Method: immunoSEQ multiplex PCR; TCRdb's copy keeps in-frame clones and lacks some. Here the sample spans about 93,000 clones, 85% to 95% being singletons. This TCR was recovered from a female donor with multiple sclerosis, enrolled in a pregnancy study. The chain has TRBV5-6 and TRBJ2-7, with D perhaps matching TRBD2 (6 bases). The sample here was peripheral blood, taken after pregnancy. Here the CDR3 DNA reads TGTGCCAGCAGCCCGACGGGTAGCGGCTACGAGCAGTACTTC. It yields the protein CASSPTGSGYEQYF.